A single sample is the source of the 21 T cell receptor beta chains below, sequenced in a study of T cell responses to AZD1222 COVID-19 vaccine. TCRdb's table, derived via immunoSEQ multiplex PCR, lists solely in-frame clones and lacks some. This table holds approximately 150,000 clones, around 92% found once. The sample consisted of peripheral blood, taken 28 days after the second AZD1222 dose. Receptor source: an adult who received the AZD1222 COVID-19 vaccine.

The chain couples TRBV3-1 (or the pseudogene TRBV3-2) to TRBJ1-4; 8 bases map to TRBD1. V shed 4 bases and J 8 bases; nucleotides not matched to a gene: 9. This CDR3 has 15 amino acids. Germline CDR1 LGHDT, CDR2 YNNKEL (reference sequence). The CDR3 here is CASSPQDREGEKLFF. The CDR3, as DNA: TGTGCCAGCAGCCCCCAGGACAGGGAAGGAGAAAAACTGTTTTTT.

The chain joins TRBV7-2 to TRBJ2-4; TRBD2 matches at 9 bases. Trimming at V came to 1 base and at J to 2 bases, leaving 9 bases not matched to a gene. This CDR3 region has 18 residues. Germline CDR1 reads SGHTA; CDR2 reads FQGNSA. CDR3 amino acids: CASSLGPIAGASKNIQYF. For the CDR3, the DNA is TGTGCCAGCAGCTTAGGGCCAATAGCGGGAGCTTCCAAAAACATTCAGTACTTC.

The chain links TRBV3-1 (or the pseudogene TRBV3-2) to TRBJ2-1; the match to TRBD2 covers 8 bases. Germline CDR1 reads LGHDT; CDR2 reads YNNKEL (reference sequence). The CDR3 runs 14 residues. V trimming: 2 bases; J trimming: 15 bases; junction bases outside the gene matches: 12. The CDR3, as DNA: TGTGCCAGCAGCCAACAAGAGGTGGGGACTAGGACGTTCTTC. Encoded protein: CASSQQEVGTRTFF.

The rearrangement links TRBV19 to TRBJ1-2; 8 nucleotides align to TRBD1. The length of the CDR3 is 15 residues. Losses at the gene ends were 5 bases for V and 4 bases for J; bases not matched to a gene: 9. Per the germline V gene, CDR1 is LNHDA and CDR2 is SQIVND (reference sequence). CDR3 bases: TGTGCCAGTAGTCACCTCCAGGGGGCCGGCTATGGCTACACCTTC. It yields the protein CASSHLQGAGYGYTF.

V gene TRBV6-1 combines with J gene TRBJ1-4, with unresolved D. Trimming shortened V by 4 bases and J by 2 bases, and 14 bases separated the two germline ends. Germline V CDR1 and CDR2: MNHNS, SASEGT. This CDR3 is built from 16 residues. The CDR3 sequence is CASSGKTAATNEKLFF. Written as DNA, the CDR3 is TGTGCCAGCAGTGGAAAGACTGCTGCGACTAATGAAAAACTGTTTTTT.

The gene calls are TRBV7-9 and TRBJ2-2; no definite D call. The V end was cut by 4 bases, the J end by 4 bases, with 7 bases between. CDR1 and CDR2 from the germline V gene are SEHNR and FQNEAQ (reference sequence). The CDR3 is 13 residues long. CDR3 nucleotide sequence: TGTGCCAGCAGCTCAGCCTTCACCGGGGAGCTGTTTTTT. It is translated as CASSSAFTGELFF.

The rearrangement joins TRBV24-1 to TRBJ1-5, with 7 bases aligning to TRBD1. Per germline, CDR1 KGHDR and CDR2 SFDVKD. The V and J ends lost 2 bases and 5 bases, in that order; junction bases with no gene match: 5. This CDR3 spans 15 amino acids. The CDR3 sequence is CATSDSRQGDQPQHF. Here the CDR3 DNA reads TGTGCCACCAGTGATTCACGACAGGGTGATCAGCCCCAGCATTTT.

This chain uses TRBV5-3 with TRBJ2-7; D unresolved. TRBV5-3 counts as an open reading frame of uncertain function. With 2 bases removed from V and 0 bases from J, the gap between germline ends came to 9 bases. The CDR3 loop spans 14 amino acids. The CDR3 reads CARSFTVISYEQYV. As DNA, the CDR3 is TGTGCCAGAAGCTTCACAGTAATCTCCTACGAGCAGTACGTC.

The V call is TRBV6-5, the J call TRBJ1-4, with D possibly being TRBD1 (6 bases). Germline V gives CDR1 MNHEY, CDR2 SVGAGI. V lost 4 bases, J lost 6 bases, and 15 bases lay in between. The CDR3 runs 15 residues. This CDR3 is CASSLSPDSYEKLFF. In nucleotides, the CDR3 is TGTGCCAGCAGTTTATCCCCGGACAGTTATGAAAAACTGTTTTTT.

This chain connects TRBV3-1 (or the pseudogene TRBV3-2) to TRBJ1-5, with D perhaps matching TRBD1 (6 bases). Trimming removed 1 base at V and 5 bases at J, with 9 bases between. The CDR3 runs to 14 residues. Germline V gives CDR1 LGHDT, CDR2 YNNKEL (reference sequence). The CDR3 spells CASSQGTAYQPQHF. The CDR3 region has the DNA TGTGCCAGCAGCCAAGGGACAGCCTATCAGCCCCAGCATTTT.

This chain joins TRBV9 and TRBJ1-6, with 10 positions matching TRBD1. Germline CDR1 SGDLS, CDR2 YYNGEE. Losses at the gene ends were 3 bases for V and 2 bases for J; bases not matched to a gene: 2. This CDR3 has 16 residues. The CDR3 protein is CASSGDRGPYNSPLHF. The CDR3 DNA reads as TGTGCCAGCAGCGGGGACAGGGGCCCCTATAATTCACCCCTCCACTTT.

The V call is TRBV3-1 (or the pseudogene TRBV3-2), the J call TRBJ2-3, with 10 bases identical to TRBD2. Trimming cost V 1 base and J 4 bases; bases outside gene matches: 8. The CDR3 runs to 17 residues. Germline V gene sequence: CDR1 LGHDT, CDR2 YNNKEL (reference sequence). CDR3 nucleotide sequence: TGTGCCAGCAGCCAAGTGTCACTAGCGGGGAGGCCAGATACGCAGTATTTT. It encodes CASSQVSLAGRPDTQYF.

V and J are TRBV29-1 and TRBJ1-2; 7 nucleotides line up with TRBD1. The CDR3 loop spans 13 amino acids. The germline V gene encodes CDR1 SQVTM and CDR2 ANQGSEA. The V segment lost 1 base and the J segment 6 bases; nucleotides outside the gene matches: 5. CDR3 amino acids: CSVEARTGHGYTF. Here the CDR3 DNA reads TGCAGCGTTGAAGCACGGACAGGCCATGGCTACACCTTC.

The chain uses TRBV7-8 and TRBJ1-3; D ambiguous. The CDR3 extends over 13 amino acids. CDR1 is SGHVS and CDR2 is FQNEAQ in the germline V gene. V lost 2 bases to trimming and J lost 4 bases, with 6 bases between them. CDR3 sequence (DNA): TGTGCCAGCAGCTTAAGTTACGGAAACACCATATATTTT. Amino acids: CASSLSYGNTIYF.

The rearrangement uses TRBV9 and TRBJ1-2; no clear D. The germline V and J ends were trimmed by 0 bases and 10 bases, with 16 bases remaining between them. Germline values: CDR1 SGDLS, CDR2 YYNGEE. This CDR3 contains 14 residues. The CDR3 protein is CASSVVESSLDYTF. Here the CDR3 DNA reads TGTGCCAGCAGCGTAGTTGAGTCCTCCCTAGACTACACCTTC.

This chain connects TRBV9 to TRBJ2-2, with D tentatively TRBD1 or TRBD2 (5 bases each). The germline V and J ends were trimmed by 2 bases and 0 bases, with 14 bases remaining between them. Germline V gene lookup returns CDR1 SGDLS and CDR2 YYNGEE. There are 17 residues in the CDR3. As DNA, the CDR3 is TGTGCCAGCAGCGTGGCCACGGGACGGACGAACACCGGGGAGCTGTTTTTT. Its translation: CASSVATGRTNTGELFF. The full variable domain, completed using reference TRBV9 and TRBJ2-2, is DSGVTQTPKHLITATGQRVTLRCSPRSGDLSVYWYQQSLDQGLQFLIQYYNGEERAKGNILERFSAQQFPDLHSELNLSSLELGDSALYFCASSVATGRTNTGELFFGEGSRLTVL.

The chain employs TRBV12-5 and TRBJ1-2; D remains unclear. The length of the CDR3 is 13 residues. CDR1 and CDR2 from the germline V gene are LGHNT and FRNRAP. The V end was cut by 5 bases, the J end by 1 base, with 8 bases between. The CDR3 protein is CASGPRINYGYTF. Written as DNA, the CDR3 is TGTGCTAGTGGTCCAAGGATTAACTATGGCTACACCTTC.

This CDR3 is CARGERAGGQETQYF. CDR3 nucleotide sequence: TGTGCCAGGGGGGAGAGAGCGGGAGGGCAAGAGACCCAGTACTTC. The rearrangement joins TRBV2 to TRBJ2-5, with 10 bases matching TRBD2. V lost 9 bases, J lost 2 bases, and 9 bases stayed unmatched. This CDR3 has 15 residues. From germline, CDR1 is SNHLY and CDR2 FYNNEI.

Written as DNA, the CDR3 is TGTGCCAGCAGCCAAGGGGGCATAGCCGGGGAGCTGTTTTTT. Residues: CASSQGGIAGELFF. The rearrangement uses TRBV3-1 (or the pseudogene TRBV3-2) and TRBJ2-2; a possible D gene is TRBD1 (5 bases). The CDR3 is 14 amino acids. Per the germline V gene, CDR1 is LGHDT and CDR2 is YNNKEL (reference sequence). Trimming took 1 base from V and 6 from J, leaving 9 bases between them.

The chain recombines TRBV18 with TRBJ2-7; the match to TRBD1 covers 11 bases. Per germline, CDR1 KGHSH and CDR2 LQKENI. With 3 bases clipped from V and 6 bases from J, the junction kept 7 bases outside the gene matches. This CDR3 has 15 residues. In nucleotides, the CDR3 is TGTGCCAGCTCACCCGGGACAGGGGGAAGAAGCGAGCAGTACTTC. It yields the protein CASSPGTGGRSEQYF.

The genes are TRBV6-1 and TRBJ1-3, with D tentatively TRBD1 (5 bases). Germline V gene sequence: CDR1 MNHNS, CDR2 SASEGT. Trimming stripped 0 bases from V and 6 bases from J, with 18 bases between. There are 17 residues in the CDR3. The CDR3 protein is CASSEAGQGTLQNTIYF. CDR3 DNA: TGTGCCAGCAGTGAAGCAGGGCAGGGCACTCTCCAAAACACCATATATTTT.